This TCR beta chain is drawn from a study of T cell responses to AZD1222 COVID-19 vaccine. Study at large: Second doses at about 4 or about 12 weeks were pooled.

Repertoires were generated with immunoSEQ multiplex PCR, while TCRdb's copy carries only in-frame clones and drops some. The sample includes about 76,000 clones, more than 90% of them seen just once. The CDR3 sequence is 14 residues long. With V trimmed by 7 bases and J by 6 bases, 8 bases remained unmatched. Germline CDR1 is SNHLY and CDR2 is FYNNEI. The sample was peripheral blood, taken on day 0 of AZD1222 vaccination. The clonotype originates from an adult in good health. The chain joins TRBV2 to TRBJ2-4, with 8 bases that match TRBD2. The CDR3 spells CASISGGGRNIQYF. Written as DNA, the CDR3 is TGTGCCAGCATAAGCGGGGGAGGAAGAAACATTCAGTACTTC.